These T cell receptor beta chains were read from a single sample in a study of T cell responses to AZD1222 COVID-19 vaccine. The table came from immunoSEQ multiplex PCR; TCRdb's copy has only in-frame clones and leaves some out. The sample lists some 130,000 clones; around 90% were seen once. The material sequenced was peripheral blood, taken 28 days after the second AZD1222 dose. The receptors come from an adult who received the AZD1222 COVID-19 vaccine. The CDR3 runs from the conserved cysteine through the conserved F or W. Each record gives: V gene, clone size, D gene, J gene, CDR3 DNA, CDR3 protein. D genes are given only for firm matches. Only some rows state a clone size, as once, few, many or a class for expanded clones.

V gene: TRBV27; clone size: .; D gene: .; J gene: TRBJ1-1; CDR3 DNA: TGTGCCAGCAGCGGGGGGCTAAGGACTGAAGCTTTCTTT; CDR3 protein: CASSGGLRTEAFF
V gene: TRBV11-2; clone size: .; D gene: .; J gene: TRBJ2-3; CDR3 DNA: TGTGCCAGCAGCTTAGGGGTCGGGCGCGTCACAGATACGCAGTATTTT; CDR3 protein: CASSLGVGRVTDTQYF
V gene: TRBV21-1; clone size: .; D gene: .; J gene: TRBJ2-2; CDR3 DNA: TGTGCCAGCAGCAAAGCCGGGACCGGGGAGCTGTTTTTT; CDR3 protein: CASSKAGTGELFF
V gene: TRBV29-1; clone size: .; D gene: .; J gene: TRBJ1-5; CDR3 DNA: TGCAGCGTTTCACCCGGGAACAATCAGCCCCAGCATTTT; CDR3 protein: CSVSPGNNQPQHF
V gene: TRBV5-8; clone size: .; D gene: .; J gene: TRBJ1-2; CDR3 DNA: TGTGCCAGCAGCTTGTCGCGGGACGGTAACTATGGCTACACCTTC; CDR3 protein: CASSLSRDGNYGYTF
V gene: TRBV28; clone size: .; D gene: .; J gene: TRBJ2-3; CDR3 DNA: TGTGCCAGCAGTCCACACAGGACCTACGCAGATACGCAGTATTTT; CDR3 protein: CASSPHRTYADTQYF
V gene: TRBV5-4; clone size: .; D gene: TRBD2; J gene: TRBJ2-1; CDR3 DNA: TGTGCCAGCAGCAAGAGTTCTAGCGGGGGGAGGTCCTACAATGAGCAGTTCTTC; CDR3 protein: CASSKSSSGGRSYNEQFF
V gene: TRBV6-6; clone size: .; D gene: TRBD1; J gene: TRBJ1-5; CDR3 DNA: TGTGCCAGTACTAGGACAGGGAACAATCAGCCCCAGCATTTT; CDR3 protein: CASTRTGNNQPQHF
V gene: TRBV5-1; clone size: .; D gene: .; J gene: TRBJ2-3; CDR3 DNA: TGCGCCAGCAGCTTGATGGGAGAGGGTACGCAGTATTTT; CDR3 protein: CASSLMGEGTQYF
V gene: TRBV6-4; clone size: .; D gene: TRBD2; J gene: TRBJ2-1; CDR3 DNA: TGTGCCAGCAGTGTGGGACTAGCGGGCAATGAGCAGTTCTTC; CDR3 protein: CASSVGLAGNEQFF
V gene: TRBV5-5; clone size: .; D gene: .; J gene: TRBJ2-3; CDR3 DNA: TGTGCCAGCAGCTTGGGATCGGGGTCGCCTACCACAGATACGCAGTATTTT; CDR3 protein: CASSLGSGSPTTDTQYF
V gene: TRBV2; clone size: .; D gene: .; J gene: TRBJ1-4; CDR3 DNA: TGTGCCAGCAGGCGGGGGCAGACTGAAAAACTGTTTTTT; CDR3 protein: CASRRGQTEKLFF
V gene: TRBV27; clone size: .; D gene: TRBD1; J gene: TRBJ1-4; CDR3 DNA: TGTGCCAGCAGTCCGCGGGACAGGGCGGATGAAAAACTGTTTTTT; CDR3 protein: CASSPRDRADEKLFF
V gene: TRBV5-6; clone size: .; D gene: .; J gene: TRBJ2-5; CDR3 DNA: TGTGCCAGCACCATACCGACGGGGAGGGGGCAAGAGACCCAGTACTTC; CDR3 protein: CASTIPTGRGQETQYF
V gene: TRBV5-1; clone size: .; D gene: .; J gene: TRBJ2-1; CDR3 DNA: TGCGCCAGCAGCTTGGCCTTGGTGGGGCAGAATGAGCAGTTCTTC; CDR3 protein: CASSLALVGQNEQFF
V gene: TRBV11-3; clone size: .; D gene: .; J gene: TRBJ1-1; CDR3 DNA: TGTGCCAGCAGCTTAGGGACAGCAGAAGCTTTCTTT; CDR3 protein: CASSLGTAEAFF
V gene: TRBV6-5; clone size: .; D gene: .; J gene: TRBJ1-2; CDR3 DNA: TGTGCCAGCCTCAGGCAGGACCTCTTCGACTATGGCTACACCTTC; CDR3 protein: CASLRQDLFDYGYTF
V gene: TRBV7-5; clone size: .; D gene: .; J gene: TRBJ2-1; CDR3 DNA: TGTGTCCAGGAACTAGCGGGAGTCTGCTACAATGAGCAGTTCTTC; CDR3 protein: CVQELAGVCYNEQFF
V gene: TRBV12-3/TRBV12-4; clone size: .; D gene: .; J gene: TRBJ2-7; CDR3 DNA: TGTGCCAGCAGTTTAGGGCTCTACGAGCAGTACTTC; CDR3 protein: CASSLGLYEQYF
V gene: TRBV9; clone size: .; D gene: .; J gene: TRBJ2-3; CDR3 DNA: TGTGCCAGCAGCGTAGAAGTTAGAACAGATACGCAGTATTTT; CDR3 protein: CASSVEVRTDTQYF
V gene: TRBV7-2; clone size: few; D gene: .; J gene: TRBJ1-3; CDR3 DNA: TGTGCCAGCAGCTTAAACGCAGGGACGGGGCACACCATATATTTT; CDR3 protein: CASSLNAGTGHTIYF
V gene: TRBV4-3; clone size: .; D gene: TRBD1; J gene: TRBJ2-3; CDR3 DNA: TGCGCCAGCAGCCAAATGACAGGGGCAGATACGCAGTATTTT; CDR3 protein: CASSQMTGADTQYF
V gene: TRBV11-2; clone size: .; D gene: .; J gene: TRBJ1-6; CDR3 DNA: TGTGCCAGCAGCCCACGTGGGGTGGGGGTGAATTCACCCCTCCACTTT; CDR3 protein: CASSPRGVGVNSPLHF
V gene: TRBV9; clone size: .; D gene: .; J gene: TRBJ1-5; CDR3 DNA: TGTGCCAGCAGCGTAGCGGGATACGGGGACCAGCCCCAGCATTTT; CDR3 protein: CASSVAGYGDQPQHF
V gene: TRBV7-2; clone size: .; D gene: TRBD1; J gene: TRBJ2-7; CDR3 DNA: TGTGCCAGCAGCTTAGACGGGACAGGGCTGAACGAGCAGTACTTC; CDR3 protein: CASSLDGTGLNEQYF
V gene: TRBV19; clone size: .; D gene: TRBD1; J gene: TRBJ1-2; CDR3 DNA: TGTGCCAGTAGTATGGCCCTTCCGGGACAGGGGGGCTATGGCTACACCTTC; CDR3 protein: CASSMALPGQGGYGYTF
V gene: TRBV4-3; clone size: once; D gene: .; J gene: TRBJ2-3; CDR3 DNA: TGCGCCAGCAGCCAAGATACAGGCACAGATACGCAGTATTTT; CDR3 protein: CASSQDTGTDTQYF
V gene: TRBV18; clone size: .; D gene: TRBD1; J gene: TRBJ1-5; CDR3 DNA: TGTGCCAGCTCACCCGGACAGGCCAGCAATCAGCCCCAGCATTTT; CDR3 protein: CASSPGQASNQPQHF
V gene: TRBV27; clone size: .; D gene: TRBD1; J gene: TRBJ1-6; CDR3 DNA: TGTGCCAGCAGGGGGACAGGGATCTATAATTCACCCCTCCACTTT; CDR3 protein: CASRGTGIYNSPLHF
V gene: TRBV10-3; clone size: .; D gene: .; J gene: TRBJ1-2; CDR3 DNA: TGTGCCATCAGTTTCCGAACCGGGACCATAGTTAGCTACACCTTC; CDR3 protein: CAISFRTGTIVSYTF
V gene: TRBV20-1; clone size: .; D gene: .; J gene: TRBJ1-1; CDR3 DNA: TGCAGTGCCTCCCAGGGTTTAGAAGCTTTCTTT; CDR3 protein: CSASQGLEAFF
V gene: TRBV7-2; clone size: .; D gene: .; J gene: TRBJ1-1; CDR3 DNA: TGTGCCAGCAGCGTACAGGGGAACACTGAAGCTTTCTTT; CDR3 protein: CASSVQGNTEAFF
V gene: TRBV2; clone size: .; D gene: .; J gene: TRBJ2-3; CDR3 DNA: TGTGCCAGCAGCCCCGACGCCAGCACAGATACGCAGTATTTT; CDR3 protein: CASSPDASTDTQYF
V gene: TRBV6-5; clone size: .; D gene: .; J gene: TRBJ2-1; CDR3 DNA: TGTGCCAGCAGTCGTCCGGGGAGGGGGCCCCAGTTCTTC; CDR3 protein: CASSRPGRGPQFF
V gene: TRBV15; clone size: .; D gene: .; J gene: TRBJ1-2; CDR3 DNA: TGTGCCACCAGAGACAAAAGTGCAGGGGAATATGGCTACACCTTC; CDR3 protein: CATRDKSAGEYGYTF
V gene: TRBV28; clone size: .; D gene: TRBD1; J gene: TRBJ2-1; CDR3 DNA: TGTGCCAGCAGTTTGGGGAACCTGTGGGGGACAGTACTCAATGAGCAGTTCTTC; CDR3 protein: CASSLGNLWGTVLNEQFF
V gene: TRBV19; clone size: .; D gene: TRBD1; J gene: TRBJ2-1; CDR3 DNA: TGTGCCAGTAGTAAGGACAGGGAGCCATACAATGAGCAGTTCTTC; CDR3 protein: CASSKDREPYNEQFF
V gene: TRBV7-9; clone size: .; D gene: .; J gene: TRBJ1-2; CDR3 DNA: TGTGCCAGCAGCCCAACAGGGACCTATGGCTACACCTTC; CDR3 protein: CASSPTGTYGYTF
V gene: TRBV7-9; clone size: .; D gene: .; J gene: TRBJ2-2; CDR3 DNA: TGTGCCAGCAGCTTCCCAACCGGGGAGCTGTTTTTT; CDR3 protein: CASSFPTGELFF
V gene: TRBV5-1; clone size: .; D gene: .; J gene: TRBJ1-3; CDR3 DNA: TGCGCCAGCAGCTTGGCGGCAGCCTCTGGAAACACCATATATTTT; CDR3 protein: CASSLAAASGNTIYF
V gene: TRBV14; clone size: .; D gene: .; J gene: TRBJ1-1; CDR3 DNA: TGTGCCAGCAGCCAAGTAGTATGGGGTACTGAAGCTTTCTTT; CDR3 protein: CASSQVVWGTEAFF